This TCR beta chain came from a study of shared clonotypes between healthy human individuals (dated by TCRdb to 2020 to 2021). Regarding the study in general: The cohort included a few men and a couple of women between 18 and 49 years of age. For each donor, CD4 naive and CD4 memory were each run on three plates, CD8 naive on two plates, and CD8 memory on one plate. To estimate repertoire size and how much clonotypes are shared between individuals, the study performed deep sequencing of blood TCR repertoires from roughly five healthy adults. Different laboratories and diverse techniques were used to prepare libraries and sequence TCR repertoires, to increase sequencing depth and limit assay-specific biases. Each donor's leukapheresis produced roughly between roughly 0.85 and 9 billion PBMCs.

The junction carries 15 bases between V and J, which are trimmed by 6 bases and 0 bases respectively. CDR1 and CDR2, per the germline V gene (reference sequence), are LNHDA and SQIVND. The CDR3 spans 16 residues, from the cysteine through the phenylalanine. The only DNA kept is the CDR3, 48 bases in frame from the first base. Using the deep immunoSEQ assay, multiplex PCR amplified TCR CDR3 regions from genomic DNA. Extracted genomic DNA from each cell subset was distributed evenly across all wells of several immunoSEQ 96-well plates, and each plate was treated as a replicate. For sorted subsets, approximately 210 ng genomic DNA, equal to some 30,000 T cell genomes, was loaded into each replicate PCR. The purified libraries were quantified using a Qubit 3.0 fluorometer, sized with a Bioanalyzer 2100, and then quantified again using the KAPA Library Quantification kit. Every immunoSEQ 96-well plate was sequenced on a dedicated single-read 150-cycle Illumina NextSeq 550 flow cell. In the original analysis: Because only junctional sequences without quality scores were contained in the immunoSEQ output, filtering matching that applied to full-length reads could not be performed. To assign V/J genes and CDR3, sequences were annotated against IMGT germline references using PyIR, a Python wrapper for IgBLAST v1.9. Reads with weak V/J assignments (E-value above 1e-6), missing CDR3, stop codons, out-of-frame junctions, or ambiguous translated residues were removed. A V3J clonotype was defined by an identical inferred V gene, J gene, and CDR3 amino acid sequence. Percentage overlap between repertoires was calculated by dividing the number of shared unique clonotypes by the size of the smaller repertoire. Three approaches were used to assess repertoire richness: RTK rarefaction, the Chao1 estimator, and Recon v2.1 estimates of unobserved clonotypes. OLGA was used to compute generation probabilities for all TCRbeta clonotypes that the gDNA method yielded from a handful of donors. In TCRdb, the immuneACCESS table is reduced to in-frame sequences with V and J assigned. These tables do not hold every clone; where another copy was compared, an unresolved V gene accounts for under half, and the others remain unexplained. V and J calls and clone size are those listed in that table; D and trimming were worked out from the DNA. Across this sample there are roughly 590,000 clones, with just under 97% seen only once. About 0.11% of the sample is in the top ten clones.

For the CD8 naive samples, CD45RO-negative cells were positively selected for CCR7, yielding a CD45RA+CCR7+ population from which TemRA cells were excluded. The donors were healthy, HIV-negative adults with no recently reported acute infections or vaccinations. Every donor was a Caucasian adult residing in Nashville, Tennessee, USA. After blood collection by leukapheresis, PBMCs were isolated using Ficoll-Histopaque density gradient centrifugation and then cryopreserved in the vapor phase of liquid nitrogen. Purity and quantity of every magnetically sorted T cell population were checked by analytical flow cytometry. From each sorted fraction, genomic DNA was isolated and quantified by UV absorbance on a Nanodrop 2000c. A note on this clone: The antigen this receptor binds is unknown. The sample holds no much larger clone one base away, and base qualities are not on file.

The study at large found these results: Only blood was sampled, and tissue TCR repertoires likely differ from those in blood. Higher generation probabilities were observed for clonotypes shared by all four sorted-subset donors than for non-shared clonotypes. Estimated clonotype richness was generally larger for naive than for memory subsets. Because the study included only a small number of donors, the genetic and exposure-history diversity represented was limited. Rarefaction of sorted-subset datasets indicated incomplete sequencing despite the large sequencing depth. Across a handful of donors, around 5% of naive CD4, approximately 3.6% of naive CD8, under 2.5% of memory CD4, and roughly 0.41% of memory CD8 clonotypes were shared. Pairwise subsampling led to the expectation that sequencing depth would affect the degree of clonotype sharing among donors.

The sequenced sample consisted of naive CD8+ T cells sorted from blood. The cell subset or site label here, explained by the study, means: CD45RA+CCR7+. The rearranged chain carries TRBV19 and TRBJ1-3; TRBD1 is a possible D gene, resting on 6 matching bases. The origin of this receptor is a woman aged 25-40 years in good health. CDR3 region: CASSPTGPFSGNTIYF. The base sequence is TGTGCCAGTAGCCCGACAGGTCCGTTCTCTGGAAACACCATATATTTT.